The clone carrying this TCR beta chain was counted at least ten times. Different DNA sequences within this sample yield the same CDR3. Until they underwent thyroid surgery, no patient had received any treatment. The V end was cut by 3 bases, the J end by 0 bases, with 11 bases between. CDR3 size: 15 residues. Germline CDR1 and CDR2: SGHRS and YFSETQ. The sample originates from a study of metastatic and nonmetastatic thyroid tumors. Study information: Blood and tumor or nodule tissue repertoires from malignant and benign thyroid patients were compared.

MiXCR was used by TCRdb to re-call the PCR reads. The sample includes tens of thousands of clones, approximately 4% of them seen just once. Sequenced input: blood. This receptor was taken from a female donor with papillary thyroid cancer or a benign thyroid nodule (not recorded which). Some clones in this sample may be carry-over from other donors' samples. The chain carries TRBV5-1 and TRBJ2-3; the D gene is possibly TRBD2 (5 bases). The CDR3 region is CASSSKRPSTDTQYF. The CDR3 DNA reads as TGCGCCAGCAGCTCAAAGCGGCCTAGCACAGATACGCAGTATTTT. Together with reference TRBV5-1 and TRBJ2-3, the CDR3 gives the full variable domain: KAGVTQTPRYLIKTRGQQVTLSCSPISGHRSVSWYQQTPGQGLQFLFEYFSETQRNKGNFPGRFSGRQFSNSRSEMNVSTLELGDSALYLCASSSKRPSTDTQYFGPGTRLTVL.